The rows below give T cell receptor beta chains drawn from one sample of a study of CD8 T cells in ankylosing spondylitis. MiXCR, run by TCRdb on the 5' RACE reads, gives a single entry per CDR3 protein. The sample has just under 350,000 distinct CDR3 sequences, about 15% seen once; the top ten hold about 1%. Material: blood, either unsorted or a sorted T cell fraction (not recorded which). These TCRs come from a male donor with ankylosing spondylitis or in good health (not recorded which). Both conserved end residues are part of each CDR3. The order of the fields is V gene, clone size, J gene, CDR3 protein. Only part of the rows carry a size: once, few, many, or a class if the clone is expanded.

v_gene: TRBV29-1
abundance: NA
j_gene: TRBJ2-3
CDR3aa: CSVRGETDTQYF

v_gene: TRBV20-1
abundance: NA
j_gene: TRBJ2-7
CDR3aa: CSARDQSSGRPYEQYF

v_gene: TRBV20-1
abundance: NA
j_gene: TRBJ2-1
CDR3aa: CSARDPSTKNNEQFF

v_gene: TRBV11-2
abundance: few
j_gene: TRBJ2-2
CDR3aa: CASSLDRGAGELFF

v_gene: TRBV30
abundance: many
j_gene: TRBJ1-2
CDR3aa: CAWILQGQSSGYTF

v_gene: TRBV2
abundance: NA
j_gene: TRBJ2-7
CDR3aa: CASSATSGRADEQYF

v_gene: TRBV20-1
abundance: NA
j_gene: TRBJ2-3
CDR3aa: CSARDPRPLGGGPTDTQYF

v_gene: TRBV27
abundance: few
j_gene: TRBJ1-4
CDR3aa: CARKARSATNEKLFF

v_gene: TRBV5-1
abundance: NA
j_gene: TRBJ2-7
CDR3aa: CASSPEARSYEQYF

v_gene: TRBV7-2
abundance: NA
j_gene: TRBJ2-7
CDR3aa: CASSPGQARHEQYF

v_gene: TRBV20-1
abundance: few
j_gene: TRBJ2-3
CDR3aa: CSARGQGLTDTQYF

v_gene: TRBV27
abundance: few
j_gene: TRBJ2-1
CDR3aa: CASRRAGAYNEQFF

v_gene: TRBV3-1
abundance: NA
j_gene: TRBJ2-5
CDR3aa: CASSQGGDLQETQYF

v_gene: TRBV30
abundance: NA
j_gene: TRBJ2-7
CDR3aa: CAWSVAGGAYEQYF

v_gene: TRBV6-5
abundance: few
j_gene: TRBJ1-2
CDR3aa: CASSSRGHYGYTF

v_gene: TRBV10-3
abundance: many
j_gene: TRBJ2-2
CDR3aa: CAISEQGLNTGELFF

v_gene: TRBV20-1
abundance: few
j_gene: TRBJ2-3
CDR3aa: CSAQGDSRLAQYF

v_gene: TRBV7-2
abundance: NA
j_gene: TRBJ1-1
CDR3aa: CASRWGQLNTEAFF

v_gene: TRBV12-3/TRBV12-4
abundance: NA
j_gene: TRBJ2-7
CDR3aa: CASSFRGSGGSYEQYF

v_gene: TRBV30
abundance: NA
j_gene: TRBJ1-4
CDR3aa: CAWSPLPGSANEKLFF

v_gene: TRBV7-9
abundance: NA
j_gene: TRBJ1-1
CDR3aa: CASSVTPTEAFF

v_gene: TRBV4-1
abundance: NA
j_gene: TRBJ1-6
CDR3aa: CASSQDWGNNSPLHF

v_gene: TRBV6-2/TRBV6-3
abundance: few
j_gene: TRBJ2-1
CDR3aa: CASSLRTGLGLAGGSSYNEQFF

v_gene: TRBV3-1
abundance: few
j_gene: TRBJ1-2
CDR3aa: CASSLESDRSGYTF

v_gene: TRBV11-2
abundance: NA
j_gene: TRBJ1-2
CDR3aa: CASRRPGTGNYGYTF

v_gene: TRBV12-3/TRBV12-4
abundance: NA
j_gene: TRBJ1-5
CDR3aa: CASSYGGAAYNQPQHF

v_gene: TRBV5-1
abundance: NA
j_gene: TRBJ2-5
CDR3aa: CASSFGFGGQETQYF

v_gene: TRBV10-1
abundance: few
j_gene: TRBJ2-2
CDR3aa: CASSEATSRAGELFF

v_gene: TRBV15
abundance: NA
j_gene: TRBJ2-7
CDR3aa: CATSNPAQGHGEYF

v_gene: TRBV7-2
abundance: few
j_gene: TRBJ2-1
CDR3aa: CASSLVLDRGGNNEQFF

v_gene: TRBV29-1
abundance: many
j_gene: TRBJ1-2
CDR3aa: CSATDPNYGYTF

v_gene: TRBV5-1
abundance: many
j_gene: TRBJ2-3
CDR3aa: CASSSLPGDTQYF

v_gene: TRBV10-2
abundance: few
j_gene: TRBJ1-5
CDR3aa: CASRDQGANNQPQHF

v_gene: TRBV12-3/TRBV12-4
abundance: NA
j_gene: TRBJ2-5
CDR3aa: CASSLGRERGETQYF

v_gene: TRBV3-1
abundance: NA
j_gene: TRBJ1-6
CDR3aa: CASSQRDAGGNSPLHF

v_gene: TRBV18
abundance: NA
j_gene: TRBJ1-2
CDR3aa: CASSPGSANYGYTF

v_gene: TRBV12-3/TRBV12-4
abundance: many
j_gene: TRBJ2-5
CDR3aa: CASTLGETQYF

v_gene: TRBV19
abundance: few
j_gene: TRBJ2-5
CDR3aa: CASSMGRIQETQYF

v_gene: TRBV5-6
abundance: once
j_gene: TRBJ2-1
CDR3aa: CTSSLRDRYEQFF

v_gene: TRBV6-1
abundance: NA
j_gene: TRBJ1-2
CDR3aa: CASSPLGQNPNYGYTF

v_gene: TRBV7-6
abundance: NA
j_gene: TRBJ2-1
CDR3aa: CASSLVLGRSLSYNEQFF

v_gene: TRBV11-3
abundance: NA
j_gene: TRBJ2-7
CDR3aa: CASSWGSGSSYEQYF

v_gene: TRBV9
abundance: NA
j_gene: TRBJ2-5
CDR3aa: CASSNSGAGTQYF

v_gene: TRBV6-1
abundance: NA
j_gene: TRBJ1-6
CDR3aa: CASRNTGPSPLHF

v_gene: TRBV5-1
abundance: many
j_gene: TRBJ2-1
CDR3aa: CASSVGQSFYNEQFF

v_gene: TRBV5-1
abundance: few
j_gene: TRBJ2-2
CDR3aa: CASSRGGAGGELFF

v_gene: TRBV7-9
abundance: NA
j_gene: TRBJ2-2
CDR3aa: CASSKRPGGELFF

v_gene: TRBV5-1
abundance: NA
j_gene: TRBJ2-3
CDR3aa: CASSLESRLARDTQYF

v_gene: TRBV6-1
abundance: NA
j_gene: TRBJ2-1
CDR3aa: CAKRDNEQFF

v_gene: TRBV18
abundance: NA
j_gene: TRBJ2-1
CDR3aa: CASSNPDRGLNEQFF

v_gene: TRBV10-3
abundance: NA
j_gene: TRBJ2-5
CDR3aa: CAISDGGRGNTQETQYF

v_gene: TRBV9
abundance: NA
j_gene: TRBJ2-4
CDR3aa: CASSTGLAGVEIQYF

v_gene: TRBV5-1
abundance: few
j_gene: TRBJ2-1
CDR3aa: CASSLDLAGTYEQFF

v_gene: TRBV7-9
abundance: NA
j_gene: TRBJ2-1
CDR3aa: CASSFSGRAGDEQFF

v_gene: TRBV6-1
abundance: NA
j_gene: TRBJ2-1
CDR3aa: CASVGWGGAKRGEQFF

v_gene: TRBV4-2
abundance: NA
j_gene: TRBJ1-1
CDR3aa: CASSQDQGPRTEAFF

v_gene: TRBV5-1
abundance: few
j_gene: TRBJ2-1
CDR3aa: CASSPGTGAYNEQFF